A selection of T cell receptor beta chains follows, all from one sample in a study of control samples from healthy donors and cancer patients. TCRdb keeps only in-frame clones here, not all; method: immunoSEQ multiplex PCR. The sample includes 80,000 to 100,000 clones, over 85% seen only once; the top ten take around 3%. The material sequenced was blood. Source of these receptors: a human donor in good health. The donor label of this sample is uncertain. The CDR3 runs from the conserved cysteine through the conserved F or W. The order of the fields is clone size, J gene, V gene, D gene, CDR3 DNA, CDR3 protein. The D gene is left open where the match is weak. Expanded clones are given a class, and other clones once, few, many or no size at all.

size: NA; J: TRBJ2-7; V: TRBV28; D: NA; DNA: TGTGCCAGCAGTCCGAGGTCCTACGAGCAGTACTTC; CDR3: CASSPRSYEQYF
size: NA; J: TRBJ1-2; V: TRBV18; D: NA; DNA: TGTGCCAGCTCACCATTAGGGGCTTCGGAGGGCTATGGCTACACCTTC; CDR3: CASSPLGASEGYGYTF
size: NA; J: TRBJ1-1; V: TRBV7-3; D: NA; DNA: TGTGCCAGCAGCTTAAATGCACAAAACACTGAAGCTTTCTTT; CDR3: CASSLNAQNTEAFF
size: once; J: TRBJ2-1; V: TRBV5-6; D: NA; DNA: TGTGCCAGCACTATTTTACTTGACAATGAGCAGTTCTTC; CDR3: CASTILLDNEQFF
size: NA; J: TRBJ2-3; V: TRBV19; D: NA; DNA: TGTGCCAGTAGTAAAGACACAGATACGCAGTATTTT; CDR3: CASSKDTDTQYF
size: NA; J: TRBJ2-6; V: TRBV6-5; D: NA; DNA: TGTGCCAGCAGTTACCCCACAGGGCCTGGGGCCAACGTCCTGACTTTC; CDR3: CASSYPTGPGANVLTF
size: NA; J: TRBJ1-1; V: TRBV7-3; D: NA; DNA: TGTGCCAGCAGCTACACAGGGAAGAACACTGAAGCTTTCTTT; CDR3: CASSYTGKNTEAFF
size: once; J: TRBJ1-3; V: TRBV7-2; D: NA; DNA: TGTGCCAGCGGCCAGTATGGAAACACCATATATTTT; CDR3: CASGQYGNTIYF
size: once; J: TRBJ1-4; V: TRBV30; D: NA; DNA: TGTGCCTGGACCCTTCGAAGTTTAGGGGAAAAACTGTTTTTT; CDR3: CAWTLRSLGEKLFF
size: NA; J: TRBJ1-2; V: TRBV23-1; D: TRBD1; DNA: TGCGCCAGCAGTCAGGGACAGGGGTGGTATGGCTACACCTTC; CDR3: CASSQGQGWYGYTF
size: NA; J: TRBJ2-3; V: TRBV18; D: NA; DNA: TGTGCCAGCTCACCACCGGTGGGGGGGGGCCTCGGAGATACGCAGTATTTT; CDR3: CASSPPVGGGLGDTQYF
size: NA; J: TRBJ1-2; V: TRBV24-1; D: NA; DNA: TGTGCCACCAGTGATTCCCAGGGCCTCCCGTCCAACTATGGCTACACCTTC; CDR3: CATSDSQGLPSNYGYTF
size: NA; J: TRBJ1-4; V: TRBV18; D: NA; DNA: TGTGCCAGCTCACCGGCTGCAACTAATGAAAAACTGTTTTTT; CDR3: CASSPAATNEKLFF
size: NA; J: TRBJ1-5; V: TRBV6-1; D: NA; DNA: TGTGCCAGCAGTGAAAACAGCCCGCATCAGCCCCAGCATTTT; CDR3: CASSENSPHQPQHF
size: NA; J: TRBJ1-5; V: TRBV6-1; D: TRBD1; DNA: TGTGCCAGCAGTGAAGGGTGGACAGGGTATCAGCCCCAGCATTTT; CDR3: CASSEGWTGYQPQHF
size: NA; J: TRBJ1-6; V: TRBV27; D: TRBD1; DNA: TGTGCCAGCAGTTTATCGAAGACTCTACAGGGGGCGATTTCACCCCTCCACTTT; CDR3: CASSLSKTLQGAISPLHF
size: NA; J: TRBJ1-2; V: TRBV7-9; D: NA; DNA: TGTGCCAGCAGCTTAGGTACAGGGCCGGGGCATGGCTACACCTTC; CDR3: CASSLGTGPGHGYTF
size: NA; J: TRBJ2-2; V: TRBV18; D: TRBD1; DNA: TGTGCCAGCTCACCGAACCTCAGGGGGTCGAACACCGGGGAGCTGTTTTTT; CDR3: CASSPNLRGSNTGELFF
size: NA; J: TRBJ2-1; V: TRBV19; D: NA; DNA: TGTGCCAGTAGTATAGACCACAGGGTTGGACTGTACAATGAGCAGTTCTTC; CDR3: CASSIDHRVGLYNEQFF